Reported below is one T cell receptor (beta chain). In the study's own analysis: How many nucleated cells were present was estimated from reference gene primer amplification. The assay was immunoSEQ multiplex PCR, and TCRdb's table has in-frame clones only and misses some. For V, J and clone size, that table is used; D and trimming come from the DNA. Of roughly 100,000 clones listed, about four fifths were seen once; the top ten hold less than 45%. The data were taken from a study of blood T cell repertoires in COVID-19. Study as a whole: Whether acute or convalescent, the COVID-19 samples came from the United States, Italy and Spain. T cells, B-cell-depleted T cells, or PBMCs supplied cDNA or gDNA.

The CDR3 contains 15 residues. The ends lost 4 bases at V and 4 bases at J; junction bases unmatched: 4. The V gene's germline CDR1 is MRHNA and CDR2 SNTAGT. The receptor was isolated from a man aged 80 or over with acute or convalescent COVID-19. The chain has TRBV6-4 and TRBJ2-1, with 10 positions matching TRBD2. The sample was peripheral blood. The CDR3 region has the DNA TGTGCCAGCAGTGTTGAACTAGCGGGATACAATGAGCAGTTCTTC. Protein product: CASSVELAGYNEQFF.